These 32 T cell receptor beta chains originate from one sample sequenced in a study of blood T cell repertoires in COVID-19. TCRdb's table, derived via immunoSEQ multiplex PCR, lists solely in-frame clones and lacks some. The sample contains approximately 69,000 clones, 90% of which appear only once. The sample taken for sequencing was peripheral blood. The receptors shown here come from a man aged 45-65 years with acute or convalescent COVID-19.

This rearrangement joins TRBV10-3 to TRBJ2-3, with 9 bases identical to TRBD2. The CDR3 spans 14 residues. Trimming cost V 7 bases and J 4 bases; bases outside gene matches: 6. Per germline, CDR1 ENHRY and CDR2 SYGVKD. CDR3 bases: TGTGCCATCACGGCGGGAGGGGCCGCAGATACGCAGTATTTT. Translation gives CAITAGGAADTQYF.

The genes are TRBV4-2 and TRBJ2-1; 11 positions match TRBD2. CDR3 length: 17 amino acids. Germline CDR1 reads LGHNA; CDR2 reads YNFKEQ. V lost 2 bases and J lost 5; bases outside the gene matches: 8. CDR3: CASSQHGLAGGDNEQFF. The CDR3 DNA is TGTGCCAGCAGCCAACACGGACTAGCGGGTGGGGACAATGAGCAGTTCTTC.

The V gene is TRBV29-1, the J gene TRBJ1-2; no clear D gene. The CDR3 sequence is 14 residues long. Trimming took off 0 bases at V and 8 bases at J, with 16 bases between the two ends. CDR1 and CDR2 from the germline V gene are SQVTM and ANQGSEA. Here the CDR3 reads CSVEEAAEEYGYTF. The CDR3 region has the DNA TGCAGCGTTGAAGAGGCGGCAGAGGAGTACGGCTACACCTTC.

The V call is TRBV6-5, the J call TRBJ1-2, with D tentatively TRBD1 (6 bases). In germline, CDR1 is MNHEY, CDR2 SVGAGI. V lost 5 bases and J lost 0, with 13 bases in between. The CDR3 totals 15 residues. The CDR3: CASSTTGTANYGYTF. The CDR3 DNA sequence: TGTGCCAGCAGTACTACAGGGACCGCTAACTATGGCTACACCTTC.

This chain uses TRBV5-4 with TRBJ2-1; D unclear. CDR1 and CDR2 (germline): SGHNT, YYREEE (reference sequence). The CDR3 runs 13 residues. V lost 4 bases and J lost 3, with 8 bases in between. As DNA, the CDR3 is TGTGCCAGCAGCCCGTCCCTCTACAATGAGCAGTTCTTC. Protein: CASSPSLYNEQFF.

The chain is built from TRBV6-6 and TRBJ2-7; TRBD2 agrees at 7 bases. This CDR3 has 15 residues. J lost 1 base, V lost 6 bases, and 9 bases had no gene match. Per germline, CDR1 MNHNY and CDR2 SVGAGI (reference sequence). Here the CDR3 DNA reads TGTGCCAGCAGCTTTGATCTAGCGGTATCCTACGAGCAGTACTTC. Amino acids: CASSFDLAVSYEQYF.

The V call is TRBV7-9, the J call TRBJ2-7, with 10 bases aligning to TRBD2. Germline CDR1 SEHNR, CDR2 FQNEAQ (reference sequence). The CDR3 contains 16 residues. V was pared by 1 base and J by 6 bases, with 9 bases of the junction left unmatched. For the CDR3, the DNA is TGTGCCAGCAGCTTAGGGGGGCTAGCGGGAGTAGCCGAGCAGTACTTC. This translates into CASSLGGLAGVAEQYF.

This chain uses TRBV7-2 with TRBJ1-6, with 7 positions matching TRBD1. The CDR3 runs to 16 residues. Germline V gene lookup returns CDR1 SGHTA and CDR2 FQGNSA. With 5 bases clipped from V and 4 bases from J, the junction kept 8 bases outside the gene matches. CDR3 sequence: CASSAWDSGYNSPLHF. For the CDR3, the DNA is TGTGCCAGCAGCGCCTGGGACAGCGGGTATAATTCACCCCTCCACTTT.

The chain recombines TRBV3-1 (or the pseudogene TRBV3-2) with TRBJ1-2; TRBD1 matches 7 bases. Unmatched junction bases numbered 7, after V lost 9 bases and J lost 6 bases. Germline CDR1 LGHDT, CDR2 YNNKEL (reference sequence). This CDR3 comprises 12 residues. CDR3 protein: CARMTGYHGYTF. The CDR3, as DNA: TGTGCCAGAATGACAGGGTATCATGGCTACACCTTC.

The chain employs TRBV11-2 and TRBJ2-1; 10 bases map to TRBD2. Losses at the gene ends were 4 bases for V and 4 bases for J; bases not matched to a gene: 7. The CDR3 length is 16 residues. Germline V gene data show CDR1 as SGHAT and CDR2 as FQNNGV. The CDR3 nucleotides are TGTGCCAGCAGCTCCAGGACTAGCGGCAGTTACAATGAGCAGTTCTTC. Encoded protein: CASSSRTSGSYNEQFF.

This chain uses TRBV3-1 (or the pseudogene TRBV3-2) with TRBJ2-3; 13 bases agree with TRBD2. The CDR3 consists of 17 residues. V trimming: 3 bases; J trimming: 6 bases; junction bases outside the gene matches: 9. CDR1 and CDR2 from the germline V gene are LGHDT and YNNKEL (reference sequence). The DNA for the CDR3 is TGTGCCAGCAGCCACGGGGGGACTAGCGGGACCGACGATACGCAGTATTTT. It translates to CASSHGGTSGTDDTQYF.

The chain joins TRBV19 to TRBJ2-1, with a possible D match to TRBD2 (6 bases). This CDR3 has 14 amino acids. V gave up 1 base and J gave up 7 bases, with 11 bases separating them. From germline, CDR1 is LNHDA and CDR2 SQIVND (reference sequence). CDR3 in DNA: TGTGCCAGTAGTATAGGAAGCGGAGGGAATGAGCAGTTCTTC. Its protein product is CASSIGSGGNEQFF.

The chain links TRBV24-1 to TRBJ2-1, with D possibly being TRBD2 (6 bases). CDR3 length: 14 residues. Trimming took off 9 bases at V and 4 bases at J, with 15 bases between the two ends. The germline CDR1 and CDR2 sequences are KGHDR and SFDVKD. CDR3 residues: CATGRRGVYNEQFF. CDR3 DNA sequence: TGTGCCACCGGCCGGAGGGGAGTATACAATGAGCAGTTCTTC.

The chain couples TRBV11-3 to TRBJ2-1; the D gene is possibly TRBD2 (5 bases). Deletions cut 5 bases from V and 4 bases from J, with 12 bases between. The CDR3 contains 14 residues. Germline loops: CDR1 SGHNT, CDR2 YENEEA. The CDR3 protein is CASSPHLAYNEQFF. The CDR3 DNA sequence: TGTGCCAGCAGCCCCCACCTAGCTTACAATGAGCAGTTCTTC.

The chain recombines TRBV12-3 or TRBV12-4 with TRBJ1-1; 7 positions agree with TRBD1. With 1 base clipped from V and 6 bases from J, the junction kept 2 bases outside the gene matches. CDR3 length: 13 residues. The CDR3 loop is CASSLGRGPEAFF. The CDR3, as DNA: TGTGCCAGCAGTTTAGGTAGGGGGCCTGAAGCTTTCTTT.

The chain has TRBV6-5 and TRBJ2-3; 8 bases map to TRBD2. The CDR3 extends over 13 amino acids. The V gene's germline CDR1 is MNHEY and CDR2 SVGAGI. The junction had 5 bases not matched to a gene; V was cut back by 7 bases and J by 5 bases. CDR3 nucleotide sequence: TGTGCCAGCACCGGGAGGGCCGGAGATACGCAGTATTTT. It codes for CASTGRAGDTQYF.

This chain connects TRBV2 to TRBJ1-1; D is unclear. This CDR3 contains 14 residues. Germline V gives CDR1 SNHLY, CDR2 FYNNEI. V lost 6 bases and J lost 0, with 11 bases in between. The CDR3 reads CASSPVFMNTEAFF. The CDR3 DNA reads TGTGCCAGCAGCCCGGTATTCATGAACACTGAAGCTTTCTTT.

The rearrangement joins TRBV11-2 to TRBJ2-2, with TRBD2 matching over 7 bases. The CDR3 runs 16 residues. The germline CDR1 and CDR2 sequences are SGHAT and FQNNGV. With 1 base clipped from V and 1 base from J, the junction kept 3 bases outside the gene matches. In DNA, the CDR3 is TGTGCCAGCAGCTTAGTGCCTAGCGGGAACACCGGGGAGCTGTTTTTT. This codes for CASSLVPSGNTGELFF.

J is TRBJ1-4 and V is TRBV7-2; D may be TRBD1 (6 bases). CDR1 is SGHTA and CDR2 is FQGNSA in the germline V gene. The CDR3 is made up of 14 amino acids. V was cut by 5 bases and J by 2 bases, with 9 bases left in between. Here the CDR3 reads CASSQGGTNEKLFF. CDR3 bases: TGTGCCAGCAGCCAAGGGGGTACTAATGAAAAACTGTTTTTT.

The chain combines TRBV19 with TRBJ1-1; TRBD1 is a possible D gene (5 bases). The CDR3 spans 15 residues. V was clipped by 6 bases and J by 4 bases, with 18 bases between them. In germline, CDR1 is LNHDA, CDR2 SQIVND (reference sequence). The CDR3 loop reads CASSEYSRVGTEAFF. Written as DNA, the CDR3 is TGTGCCAGTAGCGAGTATAGCAGGGTGGGCACTGAAGCTTTCTTT.

As to this clone: Other DNA sequences of this sample code for an identical CDR3. The chain joins TRBV6-5 to TRBJ1-1; D remains unclear. The CDR3 is made up of 11 amino acids. The germline gives CDR1 MNHEY, CDR2 SVGAGI. V lost 5 bases, J lost 3 bases, and 4 bases lay in between. The CDR3 loop reads CASSRDTEAFF. The CDR3, as DNA: TGTGCCAGCAGTCGGGACACTGAAGCTTTCTTT.

The chain uses TRBV2 and TRBJ2-7; 14 bases line up with TRBD2. V was pared by 11 bases and J by 6 bases, with 6 bases of the junction left unmatched. CDR1 is SNHLY, CDR2 FYNNEI, per germline. The CDR3 has 13 amino acids. The chain's CDR3 is CAGYGLAGGEQYF. CDR3 coding DNA: TGTGCCGGGTACGGACTAGCGGGAGGCGAGCAGTACTTC.

This chain connects TRBV19 to TRBJ1-5; D is ambiguous. The CDR3 length is 10 residues. The V and J ends lost 8 bases and 8 bases respectively, with 7 bases between them. Germline-derived CDR1 and CDR2 are LNHDA and SQIVND (reference sequence). The CDR3 loop reads CASGREPQHF. CDR3 sequence (DNA): TGTGCCAGTGGGAGGGAGCCCCAGCATTTT.

The rearrangement joins TRBV7-2 to TRBJ1-2; possibly TRBD1 for D (5 bases). Per germline, CDR1 SGHTA and CDR2 FQGNSA. Trimming shortened V by 5 bases and J by 3 bases, and 16 bases separated the two germline ends. This CDR3 is 15 amino acids long. The CDR3 DNA is TGTGCCAGCAGCGTAGGGCCTCGGGGGGACTATGGCTACACCTTC. This sequence encodes CASSVGPRGDYGYTF.

The chain employs TRBV6-6 and TRBJ1-4; D gene ambiguous. V lost 6 bases and J 4 bases, leaving 12 bases between the germline ends. This CDR3 comprises 14 residues. Germline CDR1 reads MNHNY; CDR2 reads SVGAGI (reference sequence). CDR3 in amino acids: CASSYGSNNEKLFF. The DNA of the CDR3 is TGTGCCAGCAGCTACGGGAGTAATAATGAAAAACTGTTTTTT.

The V gene is TRBV2, the J gene TRBJ1-6, with D perhaps matching TRBD1 (6 bases). From germline, CDR1 is SNHLY and CDR2 FYNNEI. The ends were cut back, 6 bases at V and 7 bases at J, with 10 bases in the middle. CDR3 length equals 13 residues. The CDR3 region is CASSQGLNSPLHF. The CDR3 region has the DNA TGTGCCAGCAGCCAGGGGTTGAATTCACCCCTCCACTTT.

This sequence joins TRBV11-2 and TRBJ1-4; 7 nucleotides agree with TRBD1. This CDR3 has 16 amino acids. The trim removed 4 bases at V and 0 bases at J, leaving 5 bases unmatched. Germline assignment: CDR1 SGHAT and CDR2 FQNNGV. CDR3 residues: CASSSDGTATNEKLFF. The CDR3 region has the DNA TGTGCCAGCAGCTCTGATGGGACAGCAACTAATGAAAAACTGTTTTTT.

The J gene is TRBJ2-3, the V gene TRBV6-2 or TRBV6-3, with 10 bases matching TRBD2. Germline V gene data show CDR1 as MNHEY and CDR2 as SVGEGT. The V segment lost 5 bases and the J segment 4 bases; nucleotides outside the gene matches: 12. The CDR3 has 17 residues. CDR3 coding DNA: TGTGCCAGCAGTCTCACGGGGCTAGCGGGAGACGCAGATACGCAGTATTTT. This codes for CASSLTGLAGDADTQYF.

The chain combines TRBV3-1 (or the pseudogene TRBV3-2) with TRBJ2-7; 11 nucleotides line up with TRBD2. This CDR3 comprises 15 residues. The ends lost 1 base at V and 3 bases at J; junction bases unmatched: 2. Germline lookup yields CDR1 LGHDT and CDR2 YNNKEL (reference sequence). The DNA of the CDR3 is TGTGCCAGCAGCCAAGCCGGGACTAGCGGCTACGAGCAGTACTTC. As protein: CASSQAGTSGYEQYF.

The rearrangement joins TRBV6-5 to TRBJ1-1; 10 bases are shared with TRBD1. This CDR3 is 15 amino acids long. The germline V gene encodes CDR1 MNHEY and CDR2 SVGAGI. Trimming cost V 4 bases and J 1 base; bases outside gene matches: 3. The CDR3 is CASSLRQGANTEAFF. CDR3 bases: TGTGCCAGCAGTTTACGACAGGGGGCGAACACTGAAGCTTTCTTT.

This chain joins TRBV7-2 and TRBJ2-5, with 7 bases lining up with TRBD1. Germline V gene data show CDR1 as SGHTA and CDR2 as FQGNSA. The CDR3 length is 14 residues. Germline trimming cut 5 bases from V and 1 base from J; bases unmatched to any gene: 4. CDR3 residues: CASSAHRGQETQYF. The CDR3 DNA follows: TGTGCCAGCAGCGCGCACAGGGGCCAAGAGACCCAGTACTTC.

The chain employs TRBV19 and TRBJ2-5; TRBD1 matches at 10 bases. The CDR3 runs to 15 residues. J was trimmed by 5 bases and V by 8 bases; bases with no gene match: 11. Germline-derived CDR1 and CDR2 are LNHDA and SQIVND (reference sequence). The CDR3 sequence is CASATTGGAGETQYF. The CDR3 bases are TGTGCCAGTGCTACGACAGGGGGCGCGGGGGAGACCCAGTACTTC.